This T cell receptor beta chain was captured in a study of T-cell reconstitution after alpha-beta-depleted transplantation in children. A library of TCRbeta sequences, prepared with unique molecular identifiers, was generated. TCRdb re-derived calls from the PCR reads in MiXCR, one entry per CDR3 protein. This table holds hundreds of thousands of distinct CDR3 sequences, approximately 17% found once. The CDR3 contains 15 residues. V lost 3 bases to trimming and J lost 4 bases; unmatched junction nucleotides: 4. Germline CDR1 reads SGHNT; CDR2 reads YYREEE (reference sequence). The material was PBMCs from the stem cell graft donor, obtained from the stem cell graft. The receptor was derived from a human donor who donated a stem cell graft to a child with acute myeloid leukemia. The chain is built from TRBV5-4 and TRBJ2-5, with 12 positions matching TRBD1. The CDR3 nucleotides read TGTGCCAGCAGCTCTGGGACAGGGGGCACAGAGACCCAGTACTTC. The encoded protein is CASSSGTGGTETQYF.